These 14 T cell receptor beta chains were sequenced from one sample in a study of T cells after posttransplantation cyclophosphamide. Produced via immunoSEQ multiplex PCR; TCRdb's table is partial and in-frame only. Altogether 25,000 to 30,000 clones were found in the sample, and no singletons occur. The material sequenced was PBMCs. These receptors were taken from a man aged 45-65 years in good health, CMV-negative, and a related stem cell transplant donor.

Many counts were recorded for this clone. The chain employs TRBV10-3 and TRBJ1-1; the D gene is possibly TRBD1 (6 bases). V dropped 8 bases and J dropped 0 bases, with 16 bases sitting between them. The CDR3 runs to 15 residues. CDR1 is ENHRY and CDR2 is SYGVKD in the germline V gene. CDR3 sequence: CAIHEPGALNTEAFF. CDR3 DNA sequence: TGTGCCATCCATGAGCCAGGGGCCTTGAACACTGAAGCTTTCTTT.

This clone appeared many times. The chain employs TRBV30 and TRBJ1-6; D remains ambiguous. V gave up 3 bases and J gave up 3 bases, with 24 bases separating them. The CDR3 has 19 residues. Per the germline V gene, CDR1 is GTSNPN and CDR2 is SVGIG (reference sequence). The CDR3 DNA follows: TGTGCCTGGAGCCTACGAGTAGGACGGGGTTCGTACTATAATTCACCCCTCCACTTT. This translates into CAWSLRVGRGSYYNSPLHF.

This clone was recorded many times. The chain employs TRBV18 and TRBJ1-2; 7 nucleotides match TRBD1. V was clipped by 3 bases and J by 5 bases; unmatched bases: 12. The CDR3 covers 16 residues. Germline lookup yields CDR1 KGHSH and CDR2 LQKENI. CDR3 nucleotides: TGTGCCAGCTCACCGGATGTGAAAGGGGGCGAGTATGGCTACACCTTC. Translated, it gives CASSPDVKGGEYGYTF.

This clone was recorded many times. The chain recombines TRBV7-2 with TRBJ1-4; D uncertain. Trimming cost V 1 base and J 1 base, with 7 bases left between them. Germline V gives CDR1 SGHTA, CDR2 FQGNSA. This CDR3 has 15 residues. The CDR3 DNA follows: TGTGCCAGCAGCTTAGGGGCCAGAACTAATGAAAAACTGTTTTTT. It translates to CASSLGARTNEKLFF.

This clone was observed at least ten times. The rearrangement links TRBV11-2 to TRBJ2-7; 7 positions match TRBD2. The V gene's germline CDR1 is SGHAT and CDR2 FQNNGV. V lost 0 bases, J lost 2 bases, and 7 bases stayed unmatched. The CDR3 length is 16 residues. CDR3 in amino acids: CASSLDTASGAYEQYF. Here the CDR3 DNA reads TGTGCCAGCAGCTTAGATACGGCTAGCGGAGCCTACGAGCAGTACTTC.

This clone was found many times. The CDR3 DNA reads TGTGCCAGCAGCAACACCTTCCAAGAGACCCAGTACTTC. It codes for CASSNTFQETQYF. The chain joins TRBV6-5 to TRBJ2-5; D unclear. Trimming removed 6 bases from V and 1 base from J, with 9 bases in between. CDR3 length equals 13 residues. CDR1 is MNHEY, CDR2 SVGAGI, per germline.

The table lists this clone with many counts. V and J are TRBV14 and TRBJ2-1, with 11 bases that match TRBD2. The CDR3 has 15 residues. Germline-derived CDR1 and CDR2 are SGHDN and FVKESK. V was pared by 4 bases and J by 9 bases, with 8 bases of the junction left unmatched. The DNA of the CDR3 is TGTGCCAGCAGCCCCAGACTAGCGGGAAGATCTGAGCAGTTCTTC. It is translated as CASSPRLAGRSEQFF.

The chain uses TRBV14 and TRBJ2-7; TRBD1 is a possible D gene (6 bases). Germline V gives CDR1 SGHDN, CDR2 FVKESK. This CDR3 has 15 amino acids. V was trimmed by 4 bases and J by 6 bases, leaving 19 bases between them. The CDR3: CASSPFVRGSSEQYF. The CDR3 nucleotides are TGTGCCAGCAGCCCGTTTGTCAGGGGTTCCAGCGAGCAGTACTTC.

This clone was seen repeatedly, ten times or more. This chain joins TRBV6-5 and TRBJ1-2; TRBD1 might be the D (6 bases). CDR3 length: 14 residues. Germline loops: CDR1 MNHEY, CDR2 SVGAGI. Between the trimmed V and J ends, which lost 4 bases and 2 bases, there was a span of 11 bases. The CDR3 is CASSFDRLNYGYTF. Written as DNA, the CDR3 is TGTGCCAGCAGTTTCGACAGGTTAAACTATGGCTACACCTTC.

This clone was seen many times. The chain combines TRBV5-1 with TRBJ2-7; 8 bases are a match to TRBD1. The J segment lost 4 bases and the V segment lost 4 bases, leaving 10 bases of the junction unmatched. The CDR3 length is 15 residues. The germline gives CDR1 SGHRS, CDR2 YFSETQ. The CDR3 is CASSVTGDHLYEQYF. The CDR3 bases are TGCGCCAGCAGCGTGACAGGGGATCATTTATACGAGCAGTACTTC.

At least ten counts were recorded for this clone. The V call is TRBV28, the J call TRBJ1-5; the D is unclear. CDR3 length equals 14 residues. The germline V and J ends were trimmed by 2 bases and 1 base, with 6 bases remaining between them. The germline V gene has CDR1 MDHEN and CDR2 SYDVKM. CDR3 loop: CASSLAQSNQPQHF. In DNA, the CDR3 is TGTGCCAGCAGTTTAGCACAAAGCAATCAGCCCCAGCATTTT.

This clone showed up many times. This chain links TRBV6-1 with TRBJ1-2, with 7 bases matching TRBD1. J lost 4 bases, V lost 5 bases, and 4 bases had no gene match. Per germline, CDR1 MNHNS and CDR2 SASEGT. The CDR3 covers 13 residues. CDR3 in DNA: TGTGCCAGCAGTAGACAGGGATCCTATGGCTACACCTTC. It is translated as CASSRQGSYGYTF.

The sample holds many counts of this clone. The chain uses TRBV12-5 and TRBJ2-1; TRBD2 matches at 14 bases. The CDR3 totals 15 residues. The germline V gene encodes CDR1 LGHNT and CDR2 FRNRAP. V lost 6 bases to trimming and J lost 10 bases; unmatched junction nucleotides: 8. CDR3 loop: CASGPGTSGGEEQFF. The CDR3 DNA sequence: TGTGCTAGTGGCCCCGGGACTAGCGGGGGTGAGGAGCAGTTCTTC.

At least ten counts were recorded for this clone. The chain carries TRBV30 and TRBJ1-3, with D perhaps matching TRBD1 (5 bases). Germline CDR1 and CDR2: GTSNPN and SVGIG (reference sequence). The ends were cut back, 4 bases at V and 0 bases at J, with 13 bases in the middle. The CDR3 totals 15 residues. The CDR3 bases are TGTGCCTGGACGTTGTCGGGGGGCTCTGGAAACACCATATATTTT. Translated: CAWTLSGGSGNTIYF.